This T cell receptor (beta chain) was recovered during a study of cytomegalovirus exposure and HLA in healthy donors. About the study: Earlier results showed some 120 million unique TCR beta sequences derived from around 170 million T cells.

This PCR relied on a set of 60 Vbeta primers and 13 Jbeta primers. The data were produced by immunoSEQ multiplex PCR, yet TCRdb's version contains in-frame clones alone and is incomplete. The sample gives some 130,000 clones, over 60% of which show up once; approximately 1% is in the top ten. This TCR derives from a human donor in good health. What was sequenced was PBMCs.

CDR3 nucleotide sequence: TGCGCCAGCAGCCTTTCGGGACAGCAGAACACTGAAGCTTTCTTT. Protein product: CASSLSGQQNTEAFF. The V and J genes are TRBV10-1 and TRBJ1-1; TRBD1 aligns across 7 bases. The CDR3 is made up of 15 amino acids. The V and J ends lost 6 bases and 1 base, in that order; junction bases with no gene match: 8. Germline V gene lookup returns CDR1 WNHNN and CDR2 SYGVQD (reference sequence).